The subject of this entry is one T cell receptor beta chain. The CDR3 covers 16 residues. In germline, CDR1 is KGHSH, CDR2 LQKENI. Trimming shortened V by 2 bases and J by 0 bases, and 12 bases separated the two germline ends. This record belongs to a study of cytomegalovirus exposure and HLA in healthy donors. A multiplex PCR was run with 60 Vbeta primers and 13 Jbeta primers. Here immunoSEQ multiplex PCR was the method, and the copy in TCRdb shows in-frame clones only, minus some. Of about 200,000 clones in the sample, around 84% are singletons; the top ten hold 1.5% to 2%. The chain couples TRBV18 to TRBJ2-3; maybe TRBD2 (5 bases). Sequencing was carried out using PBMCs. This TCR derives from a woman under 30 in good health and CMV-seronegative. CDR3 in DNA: TGTGCCAGCTCACCAGTGGGCGGGCCTAGCACAGATACGCAGTATTTT. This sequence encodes CASSPVGGPSTDTQYF. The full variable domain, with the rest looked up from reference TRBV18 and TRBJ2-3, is NAGVMQNPRHLVRRRGQEARLRCSPMKGHSHVYWYRQLPEEGLKFMVYLQKENIIDESGMPKERFSAEFPKEGPSILRIQQVVRGDSAAYFCASSPVGGPSTDTQYFGPGTRLTVL.